This T cell receptor beta chain came from a study of T-cell reconstitution after alpha-beta-depleted transplantation in children. The sample holds many counts of this clonotype. Its antigen is unidentified. Deletions cut 2 bases from V and 8 bases from J, with 6 bases between. The CDR3 runs to 11 residues. Germline values: CDR1 LGHNA, CDR2 YNFKEQ. Findings and limits, study-wide: Reportedly, roughly two months post-transplant, alpha-beta T cells arose from several hundred expanded graft clones.

Unique molecular identifiers were used to barcode this TCRbeta library. TCRdb passed the PCR reads through MiXCR, listing each CDR3 protein once. The table shows about 110,000 distinct CDR3 sequences, with about 6.4% occurring only once. The sequences come from PBMCs, mostly from graft donor cells, collected 360 days after TCRalphabeta/CD19-depleted stem cell transplant. The V and J genes are TRBV4-2 and TRBJ1-2; D unresolved. The receptor comes from a male patient aged 2 to 10 who had a stem cell transplant for acute lymphoblastic leukemia, so the T cells may come from the graft donor. This chain's CDR3 is CASSQNTGYTF. The CDR3 DNA follows: TGTGCCAGCAGCCAAAATACGGGCTACACCTTC.